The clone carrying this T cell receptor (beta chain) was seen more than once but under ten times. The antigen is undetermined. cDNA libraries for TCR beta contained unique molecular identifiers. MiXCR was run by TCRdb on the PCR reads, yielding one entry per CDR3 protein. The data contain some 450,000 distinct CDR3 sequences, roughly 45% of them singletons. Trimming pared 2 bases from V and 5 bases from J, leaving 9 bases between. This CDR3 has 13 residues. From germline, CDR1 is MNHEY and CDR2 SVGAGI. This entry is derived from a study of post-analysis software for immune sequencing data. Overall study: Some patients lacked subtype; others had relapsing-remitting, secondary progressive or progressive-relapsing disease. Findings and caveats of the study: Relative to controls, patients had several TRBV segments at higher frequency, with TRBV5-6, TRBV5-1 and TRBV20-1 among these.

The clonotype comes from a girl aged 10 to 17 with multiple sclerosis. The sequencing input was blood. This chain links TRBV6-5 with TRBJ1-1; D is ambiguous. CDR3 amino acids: CASSYQRATEAFF. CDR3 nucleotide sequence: TGTGCCAGCAGTTACCAGCGGGCTACTGAAGCTTTCTTT.